The 10 T cell receptor beta chains reported below all come from one sample, sequenced in a study of blood T cell repertoires in COVID-19. The table came from immunoSEQ multiplex PCR; TCRdb's copy has only in-frame clones and leaves some out. The data show over 150,000 clones, approximately 91% seen once. The specimen was peripheral blood. These receptor sequences come from a man aged 18 to 30 with COVID-19, enrolled during active disease.

This chain connects TRBV13 to TRBJ2-2, with TRBD2 matching 10 bases. Germline lookup yields CDR1 PRHDT and CDR2 FYEKMQ (reference sequence). Trimming at V came to 5 bases and at J to 2 bases, leaving 8 bases not matched to a gene. This CDR3 has 17 residues. DNA for the CDR3: TGTGCCAGCAGCCGGGGGCTAGCGGGGGCCAACACCGGGGAGCTGTTTTTT. It yields the protein CASSRGLAGANTGELFF.

The rearrangement joins TRBV19 to TRBJ2-1, with D maybe TRBD2 (6 bases). CDR3 length: 15 residues. Trimming took 3 bases from V and 8 from J, leaving 17 bases between them. The V gene's germline CDR1 is LNHDA and CDR2 SQIVND (reference sequence). The CDR3 region is CASSIALATSYEQFF. Here the CDR3 DNA reads TGTGCCAGTAGTATTGCCCTAGCTACTAGCTATGAGCAGTTCTTC.

This rearrangement joins TRBV4-2 to TRBJ2-5; 8 bases map to TRBD1. V lost 2 bases and J lost 5; bases outside the gene matches: 7. CDR3 length: 15 amino acids. The V gene's germline CDR1 is LGHNA and CDR2 YNFKEQ. For the CDR3, the DNA is TGTGCCAGCAGCCAACAACCAGGGGGCGGGGAGACCCAGTACTTC. It is translated as CASSQQPGGGETQYF.

The rearrangement links TRBV13 to TRBJ2-7; 8 nucleotides agree with TRBD1. CDR1 PRHDT and CDR2 FYEKMQ come from the germline V gene (reference sequence). The CDR3 length is 14 residues. The V gene end was trimmed by 0 bases and the J gene end by 2 bases; junction bases not matched to a gene: 0. Written as DNA, the CDR3 is TGTGCCAGCAGCTTAGGGGACAGGGCCTACGAGCAGTACTTC. It yields the protein CASSLGDRAYEQYF.

This chain links TRBV4-3 with TRBJ2-7; TRBD1 agrees at 7 bases. Trimming at V came to 1 base and at J to 5 bases, leaving 17 bases not matched to a gene. This CDR3 has 18 residues. The germline CDR1 and CDR2 sequences are LGHNA and YSLEER. CDR3 coding DNA: TGCGCCAGCAGCCAAGTTGGGGTAGGGACAGCCGATTTGGACGAGCAGTACTTC. Translation gives CASSQVGVGTADLDEQYF.

This chain links TRBV5-1 with TRBJ2-7; TRBD2 matches at 12 bases. Germline values: CDR1 SGHRS, CDR2 YFSETQ. The trim removed 4 bases at V and 7 bases at J, leaving 12 bases unmatched. The CDR3 spans 16 residues. The CDR3 is CASSASTSGGPGEQYF. For the CDR3, the DNA is TGCGCCAGCAGCGCGTCGACTAGCGGGGGACCAGGAGAGCAGTACTTC. Looking up the rest from reference TRBV5-1 and TRBJ2-7 gives the full variable domain: KAGVTQTPRYLIKTRGQQVTLSCSPISGHRSVSWYQQTPGQGLQFLFEYFSETQRNKGNFPGRFSGRQFSNSRSEMNVSTLELGDSALYLCASSASTSGGPGEQYFGPGTRLTVT.

This clone was observed a handful of times. The rearrangement links TRBV6-5 to TRBJ1-1; a possible D gene is TRBD1 (5 bases). The CDR3 is 14 amino acids. Trimming removed 4 bases from V and 6 bases from J, with 15 bases in between. Germline-derived CDR1 and CDR2 are MNHEY and SVGAGI. The CDR3 sequence is CASSLHGGFAEAFF. The CDR3 DNA follows: TGTGCCAGCAGTTTGCACGGGGGTTTCGCTGAAGCTTTCTTT.

V and J are TRBV27 and TRBJ2-7, with TRBD1 identical over 11 bases. Germline-derived CDR1 and CDR2 are MNHEY and SMNVEV (reference sequence). CDR3 length: 16 amino acids. The J segment lost 2 bases and the V segment lost 5 bases, leaving 8 bases of the junction unmatched. CDR3 loop: CASSRTGTGGPYEQYF. The CDR3 nucleotides are TGTGCCAGCAGTAGGACCGGGACAGGGGGTCCCTACGAGCAGTACTTC.

This clone was found once. The chain has TRBV30 and TRBJ2-7, with TRBD2 matching 8 bases. Germline V lookup: CDR1 GTSNPN, CDR2 SVGIG (reference sequence). The CDR3 contains 15 residues. J lost 4 bases, V lost 4 bases, and 12 bases had no gene match. CDR3 DNA: TGTGCCTGGATAGCTAAGAGCGGGAGTGGGTACGAGCAGTACTTC. Protein: CAWIAKSGSGYEQYF.

This chain joins TRBV4-3 and TRBJ2-1, with no clear D. CDR3 length equals 15 residues. V was clipped by 3 bases and J by 6 bases, with 15 bases between them. Germline CDR1 LGHNA, CDR2 YSLEER. The CDR3 protein is CASSHRSTEINEQFF. The CDR3 bases are TGCGCCAGCAGCCACCGAAGCACAGAGATCAATGAGCAGTTCTTC.